This is a list of T cell receptor beta chains from one sample in a study of T cell clusters in autoimmune cytopenias. Each CDR3 protein gets one entry in TCRdb, which reprocessed the multiplex PCR reads and gives no DNA. The sample table sets out around 7,000 distinct CDR3 sequences. These same records also appear under a second study, on T cell repertoires in aging, cancer and after chemotherapy.

Sequenced material: peripheral blood. These receptors all come from a human donor in good health. Both conserved end residues are part of each CDR3. The size field is filled for only some rows; it gives once, few, many or a size class.

length: 18
V: TRBV13
size: medium-sized
J: TRBJ2-1
CDR3: CASSLVFSGDTPYNEQFF

length: 13
V: TRBV6-2/TRBV6-3
size: .
J: TRBJ2-7
CDR3: CASTPGGPYEQYF

length: 17
V: TRBV11-1
size: medium-sized
J: TRBJ2-1
CDR3: CASSFIGTSGGWDEQFF

length: 14
V: TRBV6-4
size: medium-sized
J: TRBJ2-2
CDR3: CASSDTGDTGELFF

length: 14
V: TRBV6-2/TRBV6-3
size: medium-sized
J: TRBJ2-3
CDR3: CASSYSLRDDTQYF

length: 16
V: TRBV6-5
size: medium-sized
J: TRBJ2-7
CDR3: CASSYRRLAGAYEQYF

length: 15
V: TRBV6-1
size: medium-sized
J: TRBJ2-2
CDR3: CASGPQTMGTGELFF

length: 13
V: TRBV11-2
size: .
J: TRBJ2-1
CDR3: CASSLGGHNEQFF

length: 15
V: TRBV15
size: medium-sized
J: TRBJ2-3
CDR3: CATSASLAGGDTQYF

length: 15
V: TRBV7-2
size: .
J: TRBJ2-2
CDR3: CASSRREDYTGELFF

length: 17
V: TRBV11-1
size: medium-sized
J: TRBJ2-2
CDR3: CASSQTSGGAPTGELFF

length: 15
V: TRBV12-3/TRBV12-4
size: medium-sized
J: TRBJ2-6
CDR3: CASSLRLSGANVLTF

length: 15
V: TRBV11-1
size: .
J: TRBJ2-1
CDR3: CASSLASGGSGEQFF

length: 14
V: TRBV19
size: medium-sized
J: TRBJ2-1
CDR3: CASSTPDGYNEQFF

length: 14
V: TRBV5-6
size: .
J: TRBJ1-6
CDR3: CASSQLGGPSPLHF

length: 14
V: TRBV12-3/TRBV12-4
size: .
J: TRBJ1-2
CDR3: CASRRDASRDGYTF

length: 13
V: TRBV6-5
size: medium-sized
J: TRBJ1-6
CDR3: CASSQQLNSPLHF

length: 12
V: TRBV19
size: medium-sized
J: TRBJ2-7
CDR3: CASSIAPYEQYF

length: 13
V: TRBV7-9
size: .
J: TRBJ1-4
CDR3: CASSPRDVEKLFF

length: 14
V: TRBV19
size: .
J: TRBJ1-1
CDR3: CASSMGPPDTEAFF

length: 13
V: TRBV5-4
size: .
J: TRBJ2-7
CDR3: CASSPWGAREQYF

length: 12
V: TRBV10-3
size: .
J: TRBJ1-2
CDR3: CAISESANGYTF

length: 15
V: TRBV29-1
size: medium-sized
J: TRBJ1-3
CDR3: CSVVTGSNSGNTIYF

length: 12
V: TRBV7-6
size: medium-sized
J: TRBJ2-2
CDR3: CASSAITGELFF

length: 15
V: TRBV27
size: .
J: TRBJ2-7
CDR3: CASSLSGFQGYEQYF